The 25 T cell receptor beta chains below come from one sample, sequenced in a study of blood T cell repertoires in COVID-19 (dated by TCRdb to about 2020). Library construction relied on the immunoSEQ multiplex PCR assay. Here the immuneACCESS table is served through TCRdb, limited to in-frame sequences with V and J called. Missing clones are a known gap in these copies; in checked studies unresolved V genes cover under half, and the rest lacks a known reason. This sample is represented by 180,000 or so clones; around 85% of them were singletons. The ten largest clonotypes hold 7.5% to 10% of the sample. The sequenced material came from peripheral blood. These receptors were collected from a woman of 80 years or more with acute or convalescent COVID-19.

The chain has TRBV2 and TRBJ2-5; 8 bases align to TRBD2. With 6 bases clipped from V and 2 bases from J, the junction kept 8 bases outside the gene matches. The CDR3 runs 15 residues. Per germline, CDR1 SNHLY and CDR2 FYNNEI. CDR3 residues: CASSLGRGGQETQYF. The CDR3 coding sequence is TGTGCCAGCAGCCTCGGACGGGGGGGGCAAGAGACCCAGTACTTC.

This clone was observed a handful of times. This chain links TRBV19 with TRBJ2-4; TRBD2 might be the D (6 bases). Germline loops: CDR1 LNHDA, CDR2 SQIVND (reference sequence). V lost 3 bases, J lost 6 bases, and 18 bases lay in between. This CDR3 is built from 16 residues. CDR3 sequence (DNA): TGTGCCAGTAGTATCCAGTCGACTAGGGCAGGAAACATTCAGTACTTC. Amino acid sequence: CASSIQSTRAGNIQYF. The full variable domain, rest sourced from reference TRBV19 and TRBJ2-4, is DGGITQSPKYLFRKEGQNVTLSCEQNLNHDAMYWYRQDPGQGLRLIYYSQIVNDFQKGDIAEGYSVSREKKESFPLTVTSAQKNPTAFYLCASSIQSTRAGNIQYFGAGTRLSVL.

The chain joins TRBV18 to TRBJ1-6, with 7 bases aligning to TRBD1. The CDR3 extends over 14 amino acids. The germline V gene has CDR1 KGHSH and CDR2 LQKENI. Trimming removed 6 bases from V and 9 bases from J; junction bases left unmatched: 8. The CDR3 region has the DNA TGTGCCAGCTCCACGGGACAGCCGCTTTCACCCCTCCACTTT. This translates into CASSTGQPLSPLHF. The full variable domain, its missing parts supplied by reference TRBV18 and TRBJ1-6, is NAGVMQNPRHLVRRRGQEARLRCSPMKGHSHVYWYRQLPEEGLKFMVYLQKENIIDESGMPKERFSAEFPKEGPSILRIQQVVRGDSAAYFCASSTGQPLSPLHFGNGTRLTVT.

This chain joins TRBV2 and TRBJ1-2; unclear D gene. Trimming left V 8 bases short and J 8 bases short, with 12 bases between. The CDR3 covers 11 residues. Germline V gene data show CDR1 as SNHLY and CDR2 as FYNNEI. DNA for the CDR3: TGTGCCAGCGGGCGGGTTAGAGGCTACACCTTC. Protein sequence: CASGRVRGYTF.

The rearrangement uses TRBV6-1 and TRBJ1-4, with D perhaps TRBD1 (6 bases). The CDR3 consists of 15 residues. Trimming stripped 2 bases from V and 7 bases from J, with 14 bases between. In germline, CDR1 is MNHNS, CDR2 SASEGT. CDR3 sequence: CASSEPGEFAEKLFF. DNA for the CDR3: TGTGCCAGCAGTGAACCAGGGGAATTCGCTGAAAAACTGTTTTTT.

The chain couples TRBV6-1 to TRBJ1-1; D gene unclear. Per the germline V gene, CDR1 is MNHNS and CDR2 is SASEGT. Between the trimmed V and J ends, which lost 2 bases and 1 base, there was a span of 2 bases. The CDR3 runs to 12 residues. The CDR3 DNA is TGTGCCAGCAGTGAACAGAACACTGAAGCTTTCTTT. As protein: CASSEQNTEAFF.

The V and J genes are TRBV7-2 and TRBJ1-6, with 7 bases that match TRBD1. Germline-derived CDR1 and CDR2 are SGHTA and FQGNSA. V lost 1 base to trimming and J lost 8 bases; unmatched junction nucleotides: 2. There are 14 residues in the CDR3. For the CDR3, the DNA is TGTGCCAGCAGCTTAGAACAGGGGTATTCACCCCTCCACTTT. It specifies CASSLEQGYSPLHF.

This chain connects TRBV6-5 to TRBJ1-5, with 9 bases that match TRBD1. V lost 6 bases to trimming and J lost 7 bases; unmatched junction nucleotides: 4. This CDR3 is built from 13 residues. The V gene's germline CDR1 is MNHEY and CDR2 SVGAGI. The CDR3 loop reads CASSTGGGQPQHF. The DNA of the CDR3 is TGTGCCAGCAGCACAGGGGGCGGACAGCCCCAGCATTTT.

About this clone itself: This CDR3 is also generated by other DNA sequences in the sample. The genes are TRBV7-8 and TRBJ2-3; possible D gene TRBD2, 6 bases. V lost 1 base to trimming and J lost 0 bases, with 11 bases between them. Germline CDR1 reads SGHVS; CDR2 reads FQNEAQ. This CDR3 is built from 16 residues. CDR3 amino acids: CASSLVAGSSTDTQYF. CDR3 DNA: TGTGCCAGCAGCTTAGTTGCGGGGTCCAGCACAGATACGCAGTATTTT.

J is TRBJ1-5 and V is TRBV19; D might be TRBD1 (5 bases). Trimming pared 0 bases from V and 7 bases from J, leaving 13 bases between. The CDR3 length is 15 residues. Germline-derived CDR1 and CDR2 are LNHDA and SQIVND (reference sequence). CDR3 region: CASSIEPREGQPQHF. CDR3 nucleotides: TGTGCCAGTAGTATAGAGCCCAGGGAAGGCCAGCCCCAGCATTTT.

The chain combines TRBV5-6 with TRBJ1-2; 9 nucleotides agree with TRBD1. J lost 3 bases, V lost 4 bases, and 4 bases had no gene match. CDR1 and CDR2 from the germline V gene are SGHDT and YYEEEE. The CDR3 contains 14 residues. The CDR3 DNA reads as TGTGCCAGCAGCCCGGACAGGGGAGACTATGGCTACACCTTC. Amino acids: CASSPDRGDYGYTF.

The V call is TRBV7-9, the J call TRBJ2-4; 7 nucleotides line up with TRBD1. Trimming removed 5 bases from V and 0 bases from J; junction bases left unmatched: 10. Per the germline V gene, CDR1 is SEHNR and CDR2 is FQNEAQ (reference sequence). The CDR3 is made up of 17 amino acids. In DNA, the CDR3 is TGTGCCAGCAGCCAGGCAACAGGGGACGTAGCCAAAAACATTCAGTACTTC. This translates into CASSQATGDVAKNIQYF.

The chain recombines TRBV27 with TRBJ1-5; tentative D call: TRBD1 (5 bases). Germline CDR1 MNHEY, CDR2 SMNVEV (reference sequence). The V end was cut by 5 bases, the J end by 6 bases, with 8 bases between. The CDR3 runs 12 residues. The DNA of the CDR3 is TGTGCCAGCAGTGACAGAGGTCAGCCCCAGCATTTT. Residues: CASSDRGQPQHF.

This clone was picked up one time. DNA for the CDR3: TGTGCCAGTAGTCCCGTGACGGGCGAGCAGTACTTC. Translation gives CASSPVTGEQYF. The chain is built from TRBV19 and TRBJ2-7; D unclear. Germline V CDR1 and CDR2: LNHDA, SQIVND (reference sequence). V shed 5 bases and J shed 6 bases, with 11 bases lying between them. This CDR3 contains 12 residues.

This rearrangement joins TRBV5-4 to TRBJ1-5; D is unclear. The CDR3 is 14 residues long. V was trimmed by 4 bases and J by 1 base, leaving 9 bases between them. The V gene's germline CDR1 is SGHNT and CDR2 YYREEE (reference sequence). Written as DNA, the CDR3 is TGTGCCAGCAGCCGGGGTGGGAGCAATCAGCCCCAGCATTTT. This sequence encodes CASSRGGSNQPQHF. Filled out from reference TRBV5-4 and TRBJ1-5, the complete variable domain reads ETGVTQSPTHLIKTRGQQVTLRCSSQSGHNTVSWYQQALGQGPQFIFQYYREEENGRGNFPPRFSGLQFPNYSSELNVNALELDDSALYLCASSRGGSNQPQHFGDGTRLSIL.

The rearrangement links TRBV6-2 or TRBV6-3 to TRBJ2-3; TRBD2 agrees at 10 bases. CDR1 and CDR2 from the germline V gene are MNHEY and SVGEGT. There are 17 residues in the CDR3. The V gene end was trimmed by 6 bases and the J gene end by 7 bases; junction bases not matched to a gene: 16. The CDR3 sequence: CASSLTGGSGGSNTQYF. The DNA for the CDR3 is TGTGCCAGCAGCTTGACGGGAGGTAGCGGGGGGTCGAATACGCAGTATTTT.

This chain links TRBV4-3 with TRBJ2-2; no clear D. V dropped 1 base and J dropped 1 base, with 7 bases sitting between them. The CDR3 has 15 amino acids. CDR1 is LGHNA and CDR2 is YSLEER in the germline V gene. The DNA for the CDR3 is TGCGCCAGCAGCCAAGCCAGGATGAACACCGGGGAGCTGTTTTTT. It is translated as CASSQARMNTGELFF.

CDR3 amino acids: CASSQDPRRVNTGELFF. CDR3 DNA sequence: TGCGCCAGCAGCCAAGATCCTCGCCGGGTGAACACCGGGGAGCTGTTTTTT. This chain uses TRBV4-1 with TRBJ2-2; D remains ambiguous. V dropped 0 bases and J dropped 1 base, with 12 bases sitting between them. The CDR3 extends over 17 amino acids. Germline V gene lookup returns CDR1 MGHRA and CDR2 YSYEKL.

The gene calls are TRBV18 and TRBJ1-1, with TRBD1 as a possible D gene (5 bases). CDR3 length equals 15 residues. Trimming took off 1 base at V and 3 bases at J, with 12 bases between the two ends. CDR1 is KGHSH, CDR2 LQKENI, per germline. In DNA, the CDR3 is TGTGCCAGCTCACCACGTGGGGGGTGGTACACTGAAGCTTTCTTT. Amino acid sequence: CASSPRGGWYTEAFF.

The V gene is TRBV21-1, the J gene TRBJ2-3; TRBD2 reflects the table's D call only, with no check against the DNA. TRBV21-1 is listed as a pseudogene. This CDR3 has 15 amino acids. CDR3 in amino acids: CASPLLKREADTQYF. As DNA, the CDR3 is TGTGCCAGCCCCTTGTTGAAGCGGGAGGCAGATACGCAGTATTTT.

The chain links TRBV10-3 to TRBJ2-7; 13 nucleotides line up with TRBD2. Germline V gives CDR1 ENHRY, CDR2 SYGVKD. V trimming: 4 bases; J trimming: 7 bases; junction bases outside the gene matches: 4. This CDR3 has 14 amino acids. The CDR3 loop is CAISGTSGRSEQYF. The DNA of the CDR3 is TGTGCCATCAGTGGGACTAGCGGGAGAAGTGAGCAGTACTTC.

For the CDR3, the DNA is TGTGCCAGCAGTTCGATGACAGGGGGCGCGGATGGCTACACCTTC. Protein product: CASSSMTGGADGYTF. This chain connects TRBV6-9 to TRBJ1-2; 10 bases are a match to TRBD1. V was pared by 4 bases and J by 6 bases, with 8 bases of the junction left unmatched. This CDR3 region has 15 residues. Germline values: CDR1 MNHGY, CDR2 SVAAGI.

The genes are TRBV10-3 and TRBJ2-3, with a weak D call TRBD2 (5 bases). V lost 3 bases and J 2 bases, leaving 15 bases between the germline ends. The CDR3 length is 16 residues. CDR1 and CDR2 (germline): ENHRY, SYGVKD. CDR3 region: CAISDPQRPHTDTQYF. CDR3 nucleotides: TGTGCCATCAGTGACCCGCAGCGGCCTCACACAGATACGCAGTATTTT.

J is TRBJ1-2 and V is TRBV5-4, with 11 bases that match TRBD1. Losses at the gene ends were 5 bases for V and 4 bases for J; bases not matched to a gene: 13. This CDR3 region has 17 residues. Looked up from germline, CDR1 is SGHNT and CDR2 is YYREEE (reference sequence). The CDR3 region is CASRPPSGQGEGYGYTF. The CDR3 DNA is TGTGCCAGCAGACCACCCTCGGGACAGGGGGAGGGCTATGGCTACACCTTC.

The CDR3 nucleotides read TGTGCCAGCAGCCAAGGACAGAACTATGGCTACACCTTC. Its translation: CASSQGQNYGYTF. The rearrangement joins TRBV14 to TRBJ1-2; weak D call: TRBD1 (5 bases). Germline values: CDR1 SGHDN, CDR2 FVKESK. V lost 1 base, J lost 2 bases, and 5 bases lay in between. This CDR3 comprises 13 residues.